Listed here is a single T cell receptor beta chain. Its target is unknown. Time point defined: peripheral blood 6 weeks after treatment start. Metastatic or locally advanced urothelial carcinoma was present in the patients. The data were produced by immunoSEQ multiplex PCR, yet TCRdb's version contains in-frame clones alone and is incomplete. This sample has 40,000 to 45,000 clones, with around 83% found just once. Germline loops: CDR1 MNHNS, CDR2 SASEGT. V was clipped by 3 bases and J by 6 bases; unmatched bases: 8. The CDR3 consists of 16 residues. The data derive from a study of PD-L1 blockade in urothelial cancer. Overall study: Administration of atezolizumab to patients began in about 2014, at 1,200 mg intravenously every 3 weeks. General study findings and limits: Lower than median blood TCR clonality before treatment predicted better survival. Tumor-linked clones in blood grew more by 3 weeks in durable-benefit patients.

The V call is TRBV6-1, the J call TRBJ2-1, with TRBD2 matching over 10 bases. The sample in question was PBMCs, obtained around atezolizumab (anti-PD-L1) treatment. The sequence was obtained from a man between 65 and 85 years old with urothelial cancer. CDR3 loop: CASSDEGLAGANEQFF. The CDR3 coding sequence is TGTGCCAGCAGTGATGAAGGCCTAGCGGGAGCCAATGAGCAGTTCTTC.